This T cell receptor beta chain emerged from a study of T cells after yellow fever vaccination. Comment on this clonotype: Its antigen is not identified.

One entry per CDR3 protein, called by TCRdb with MiXCR from the 5' RACE reads. Here the sample spans about 630,000 distinct CDR3 sequences, roughly an eighth being singletons. Study-level findings and limits: Researchers report a weaker secondary response that nonetheless peaked faster, day 5 versus 15. Detected again after the booster were most primary-vaccination clones, at 96% CD4 and 88% CD8.

Germline CDR1 SGHRS, CDR2 YFSETQ. The CDR3 covers 13 residues. The junction had 11 bases not matched to a gene; V was cut back by 4 bases and J by 15 bases. The sequence derives from a man aged 25-45 years who received the YFV17D yellow fever vaccine. V is TRBV5-1 and J is TRBJ2-4; TRBD2 agrees at 9 bases. The sample consisted of PBMCs, taken on the day of the yellow fever booster vaccination. CDR3 nucleotides: TGCGCCAGCAGCCCGGCAGCGAGCGGGAGGTGGTACTTC. Translation: CASSPAASGRWYF. The whole variable domain, filled in from reference TRBV5-1 and TRBJ2-4, reads KAGVTQTPRYLIKTRGQQVTLSCSPISGHRSVSWYQQTPGQGLQFLFEYFSETQRNKGNFPGRFSGRQFSNSRSEMNVSTLELGDSALYLCASSPAASGRWYFGAGTRLSVL.